A selection of T cell receptor beta chains follows, all from one sample in a study of tumor-infiltrating lymphocytes in oesophageal squamous cell carcinoma. MiXCR, run by TCRdb on the PCR reads, gives a single entry per CDR3 protein. The sample has under 20,000 distinct CDR3 sequences, approximately 40% seen once. Sequencing was done on a sample of esophageal tumor tissue. The origin of the receptors is a male donor with esophageal squamous cell carcinoma. Each CDR3 is given without its conserved first and last residue. The D gene is left open where the match is weak.

TRBV7-2	13	TRBD2	TRBJ2-3	ASSNWTSGGHTQY
TRBV25-1	12	-	TRBJ2-5	ASSEPGSVETQY
TRBV14	14	-	TRBJ2-5	ASSQEAQLSWETQY
TRBV12-3/TRBV12-4	12	-	TRBJ2-2	ASSPAGVTGELF
TRBV27	12	-	TRBJ1-6	ASRMDSFNSPLH
TRBV7-6	13	TRBD1	-	ASSPQGGRGETQY
TRBV6-6	15	TRBD1	TRBJ2-3	ASSYSGTGGKVDTQY
TRBV7-4	13	TRBD2	TRBJ2-7	ASSFAGVGTDTQY
TRBV5-6	14	-	TRBJ2-1	ASSLSAGRSYNEQF
TRBV7-8	13	TRBD2	TRBJ2-3	ASMWGTSGGDTQY
TRBV7-3	13	TRBD2	TRBJ2-3	ASSLMTSGTDTQY
TRBV24-1	14	-	TRBJ2-2	ATSDLSGFYPGELF
TRBV2	13	-	TRBJ2-2	ASRVDAANTGELF
TRBV12-3/TRBV12-4	11	-	TRBJ1-4	ASRQGGFEKLF
TRBV18	13	-	TRBJ2-5	ACSPPNTRDETQY
TRBV7-9	15	-	TRBJ1-2	ASSLRGRARTTDGYT
TRBV6-1	10	-	TRBJ2-5	ASSEWGETQY
TRBV6-9	12	-	TRBJ2-1	ASIVSGANNEQF